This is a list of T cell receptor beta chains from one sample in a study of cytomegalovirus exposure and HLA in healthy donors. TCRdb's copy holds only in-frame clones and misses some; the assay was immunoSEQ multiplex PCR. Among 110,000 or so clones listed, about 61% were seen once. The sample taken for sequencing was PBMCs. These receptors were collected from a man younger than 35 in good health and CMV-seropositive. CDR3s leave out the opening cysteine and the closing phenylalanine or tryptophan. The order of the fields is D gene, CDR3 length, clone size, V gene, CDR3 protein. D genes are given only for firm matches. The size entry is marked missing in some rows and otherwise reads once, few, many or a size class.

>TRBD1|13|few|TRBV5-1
ASKDRGSTNEKLF
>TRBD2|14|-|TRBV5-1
ASSLFVSGGGDTQY
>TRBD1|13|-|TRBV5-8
ASSLVAGTGDGYT
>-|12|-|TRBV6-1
ASSSGGWGEKLF
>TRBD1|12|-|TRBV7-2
ASSLQGAGSPLH
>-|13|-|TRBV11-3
ASSLMGALSYEQY
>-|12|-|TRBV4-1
ASSQVGGVSPLH
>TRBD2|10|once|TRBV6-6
ASSGTGGEQY
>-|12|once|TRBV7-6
ASSLEGSGFGYT
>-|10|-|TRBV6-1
ASRRGVDGYT
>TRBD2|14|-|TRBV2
ASRGSSGGRRETQY
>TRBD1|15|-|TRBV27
ASSHGLQGANNSPLH
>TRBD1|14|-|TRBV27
ASSSPRGVGGSPLH
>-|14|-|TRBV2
ASSGGEFRDTYGYT
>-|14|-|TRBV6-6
ASSYRPGPNNQPQH
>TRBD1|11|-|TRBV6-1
ASSRYRGREAF
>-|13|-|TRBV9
ASSVLGTGTDTQY
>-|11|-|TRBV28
ASSYGTEYGYT
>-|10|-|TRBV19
ASSGHHEKLF
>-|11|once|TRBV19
ASQPGTRNEQF
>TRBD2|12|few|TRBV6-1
ASSVGRVQETQY
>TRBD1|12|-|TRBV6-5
ASSNTGGDQPQH
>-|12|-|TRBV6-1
ASSEDWRESPLH
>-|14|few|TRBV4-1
ASSPRGTTANEKLF
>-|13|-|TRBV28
ASSLGAAGNEKLF
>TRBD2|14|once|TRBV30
AWSVVYRGVAYEQY
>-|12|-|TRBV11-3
ASSPGSSSYEQY
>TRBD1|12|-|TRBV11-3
ASSLGQGTGELF
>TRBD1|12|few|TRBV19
ASTPGDRYNEQF
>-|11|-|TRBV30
AWSEGAGNTIY
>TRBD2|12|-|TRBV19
ASRAGDRRDEQY
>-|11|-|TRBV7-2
ASRPTGSNEQF
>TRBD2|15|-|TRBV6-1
ASSDLGAGGPYNEQF
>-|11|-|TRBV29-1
SVVQAGTDTQY
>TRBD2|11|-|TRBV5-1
ASKLAGLDTQY
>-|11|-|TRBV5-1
ASSLAGRNEQF
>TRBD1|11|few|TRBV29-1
SVDTGGGETQY
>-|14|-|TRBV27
ASSLRGVPYNSPLH
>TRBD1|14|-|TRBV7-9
ASSPGTGGPRTEAF
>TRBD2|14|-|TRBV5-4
ASSLRLAGGWNEQF
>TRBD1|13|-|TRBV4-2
ASSQEGQGDTEAF
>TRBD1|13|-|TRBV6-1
ASTLRTGSNQPQH
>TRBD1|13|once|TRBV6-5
ASSYLGQDSYGYT
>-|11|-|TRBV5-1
ASSRSGDGEQY
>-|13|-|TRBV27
AGSLTLGRRYEQY
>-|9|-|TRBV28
ASSPAVGAF
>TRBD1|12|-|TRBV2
ASSARDRSYEQY
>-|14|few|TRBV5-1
ASSLVWAGGGDEQY
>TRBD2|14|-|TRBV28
ASSLTFSGGGETQY
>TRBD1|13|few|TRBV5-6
ASSLEGQGTETQY
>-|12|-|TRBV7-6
ASSLAESSYEQY
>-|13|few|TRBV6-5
ASRHRGANAGELF
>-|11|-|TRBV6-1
ASRNRDRDIQY
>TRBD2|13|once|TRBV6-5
ASSSLSRGGREQY
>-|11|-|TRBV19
ASSDSTNQPQH
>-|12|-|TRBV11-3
ASSSQGAGNTIY
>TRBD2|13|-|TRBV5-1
ASSFSGGDEETQY